What follows are 10 T cell receptor beta chains derived from one specimen sequenced in a study of T cell repertoires in cytomegalovirus infection. Each CDR3 protein is one row after TCRdb ran MiXCR on the reads. In the table there are fewer than 850,000 distinct CDR3 sequences, almost 30% of which are singletons. No antigen has been identified for these receptors. The sequenced sample was cultured CD8+ T cells from PBMCs, obtained from culture after CMV antigen stimulation. The receptors come from a human donor in good health (CMV status not recorded). Some clones in this sample may be carry-over from other donors' samples.

This clonotype was counted only a few times. J is TRBJ2-3 and V is TRBV6-5, with 9 bases lining up with TRBD1. With V trimmed by 6 bases and J by 4 bases, 5 bases remained unmatched. CDR3 length: 14 residues. CDR1 is MNHEY and CDR2 is SVGAGI in the germline V gene. CDR3: CASSPGQGSDTQYF. The CDR3, as DNA: TGTGCCAGCAGCCCCGGACAGGGGTCAGATACGCAGTATTTT.

V usage is TRBV6-2 or TRBV6-3 and J usage is TRBJ1-2; D uncertain. The V gene lost 7 bases and the J gene lost 6 bases, with 18 bases spanning the gap. Germline V gene sequence: CDR1 MNHEY, CDR2 SVGEGT. The CDR3 loop spans 14 amino acids. The CDR3, as DNA: TGTGCCAGCATCGGCGGCGGACTCCGGCATGGCTACACCTTC. Its protein product is CASIGGGLRHGYTF.

This clonotype was seen a few times. V is TRBV4-1 and J is TRBJ1-2, with no clear D. The germline V gene encodes CDR1 MGHRA and CDR2 YSYEKL. Between the trimmed V and J ends, which lost 3 bases and 7 bases, there was a span of 18 bases. The CDR3 has 15 residues. CDR3 bases: TGCGCCAGCAGCCATTATGCCGGAGCTCCGCCTGGCTACACCTTC. This sequence encodes CASSHYAGAPPGYTF.

The V and J genes are TRBV27 and TRBJ1-6; possible D gene TRBD1, 5 bases. In germline, CDR1 is MNHEY, CDR2 SMNVEV (reference sequence). Trimming removed 2 bases at V and 0 bases at J, with 17 bases between. The CDR3 sequence is 19 residues long. DNA of the CDR3: TGTGCCAGCAGTTTAAAGGGACGCCCTTTAGGCTCCTATAATTCACCCCTCCACTTT. The encoded protein is CASSLKGRPLGSYNSPLHF.

The chain links TRBV6-6 to TRBJ2-4; D remains ambiguous. The V gene lost 6 bases and the J gene lost 2 bases, with 23 bases spanning the gap. CDR3 size: 18 residues. The germline V gene has CDR1 MNHNY and CDR2 SVGAGI (reference sequence). CDR3 region: CASSTGPASGPTKNIQYF. CDR3 DNA sequence: TGTGCCAGCAGCACCGGGCCTGCCTCCGGACCGACCAAAAACATTCAGTACTTC.

The V call is TRBV2, the J call TRBJ2-7; D is possibly TRBD1 (6 bases). CDR1 SNHLY and CDR2 FYNNEI come from the germline V gene. Trimming cost V 2 bases and J 3 bases, with 14 bases left between them. This CDR3 region has 15 residues. The CDR3 DNA is TGTGCCAGCAGTGAATGGGCAGGGGAAATCTACGAGCAGTACTTC. Residues: CASSEWAGEIYEQYF. The variable domain in full, completed from reference TRBV2 and TRBJ2-7, reads EPEVTQTPSHQVTQMGQEVILRCVPISNHLYFYWYRQILGQKVEFLVSFYNNEISEKSEIFDDQFSVERPDGSNFTLKIRSTKLEDSAMYFCASSEWAGEIYEQYFGPGTRLTVT.

The CDR3 DNA follows: TGCGCCAGCAGCCAAGATATTTGGGAAAAACTGTTTTTT. Translation: CASSQDIWEKLFF. The V and J genes are TRBV4-3 and TRBJ1-4; D not resolved. V was cut by 0 bases and J by 8 bases, with 7 bases left in between. The CDR3 has 13 residues. Germline V CDR1 and CDR2: LGHNA, YSLEER.

The gene calls are TRBV5-6 and TRBJ2-3; D might be TRBD1 (6 bases). Germline V gene sequence: CDR1 SGHDT, CDR2 YYEEEE. V gave up 2 bases and J gave up 2 bases, with 15 bases separating them. This CDR3 comprises 16 residues. CDR3 protein: CASSLHGTSNTDTQYF. CDR3 DNA: TGTGCCAGCAGCTTACACGGGACATCAAACACAGATACGCAGTATTTT.

This clonotype has just a few counts. The rearrangement links TRBV15 to TRBJ2-1, with D perhaps matching TRBD1 or TRBD2 (5 bases each). This CDR3 comprises 16 residues. Deletions cut 4 bases from V and 8 bases from J, with 21 bases between. The germline V gene encodes CDR1 LNHNV and CDR2 YYDKDF (reference sequence). The CDR3 sequence: CATSNRGTRAGDEQFF. In nucleotides, the CDR3 is TGTGCCACCAGCAACCGAGGGACCAGGGCTGGAGATGAGCAGTTCTTC. Drawing the rest from reference TRBV15 and TRBJ2-1, the complete variable domain is DAMVIQNPRYQVTQFGKPVTLSCSQTLNHNVMYWYQQKSSQAPKLLFHYYDKDFNNEADTPDNFQSRRPNTSFCFLDIRSPGLGDTAMYLCATSNRGTRAGDEQFFGPGTRLTVL.

The V gene is TRBV29-1, the J gene TRBJ2-2, with D maybe TRBD2 (6 bases). Trimming pared 8 bases from V and 3 bases from J, leaving 10 bases between. Germline V CDR1 and CDR2: SQVTM, ANQGSEA. The CDR3 has 12 residues. CDR3: CSSRGYTGELFF. CDR3 DNA: TGCAGCTCGCGGGGCTACACCGGGGAGCTGTTTTTT.